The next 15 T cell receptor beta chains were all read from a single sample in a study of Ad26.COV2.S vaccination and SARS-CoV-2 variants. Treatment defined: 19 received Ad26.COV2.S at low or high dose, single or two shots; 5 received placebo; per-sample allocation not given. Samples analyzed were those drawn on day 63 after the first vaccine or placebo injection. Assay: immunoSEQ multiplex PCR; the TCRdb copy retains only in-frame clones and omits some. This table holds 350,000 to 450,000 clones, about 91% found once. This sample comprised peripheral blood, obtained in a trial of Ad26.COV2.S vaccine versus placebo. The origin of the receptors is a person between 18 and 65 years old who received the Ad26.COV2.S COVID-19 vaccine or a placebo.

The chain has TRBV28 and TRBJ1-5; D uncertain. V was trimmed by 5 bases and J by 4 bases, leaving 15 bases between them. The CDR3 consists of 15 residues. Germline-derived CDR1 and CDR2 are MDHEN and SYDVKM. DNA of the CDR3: TGTGCCAGCAGTACGCCACCGATGGGTAATCAGCCCCAGCATTTT. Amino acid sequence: CASSTPPMGNQPQHF.

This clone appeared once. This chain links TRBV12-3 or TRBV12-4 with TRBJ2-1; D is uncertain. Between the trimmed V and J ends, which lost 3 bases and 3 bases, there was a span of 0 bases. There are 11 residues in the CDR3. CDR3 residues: CASSFYNEQFF. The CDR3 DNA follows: TGTGCCAGCAGTTTCTACAATGAGCAGTTCTTC.

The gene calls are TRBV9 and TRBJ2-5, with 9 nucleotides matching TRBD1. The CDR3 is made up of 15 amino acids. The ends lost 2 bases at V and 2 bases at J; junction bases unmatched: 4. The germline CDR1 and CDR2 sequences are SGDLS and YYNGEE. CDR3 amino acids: CASSVGGTGQETQYF. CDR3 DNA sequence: TGTGCCAGCAGCGTCGGCGGGACAGGGCAAGAGACCCAGTACTTC.

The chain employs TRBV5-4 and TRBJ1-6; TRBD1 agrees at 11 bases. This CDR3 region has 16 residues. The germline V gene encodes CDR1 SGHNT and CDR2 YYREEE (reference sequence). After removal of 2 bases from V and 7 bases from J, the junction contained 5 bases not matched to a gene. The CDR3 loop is CASSFGQGAGNSPLHF. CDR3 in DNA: TGTGCCAGCAGCTTTGGACAGGGGGCCGGGAATTCACCCCTCCACTTT.

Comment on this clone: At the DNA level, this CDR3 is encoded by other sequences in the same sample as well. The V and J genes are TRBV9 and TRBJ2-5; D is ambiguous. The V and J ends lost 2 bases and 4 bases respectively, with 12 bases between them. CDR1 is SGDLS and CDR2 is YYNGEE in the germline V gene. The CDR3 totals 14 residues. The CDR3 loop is CASSVDGSGETQYF. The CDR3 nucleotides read TGTGCCAGCAGCGTGGACGGAAGTGGAGAGACCCAGTACTTC.

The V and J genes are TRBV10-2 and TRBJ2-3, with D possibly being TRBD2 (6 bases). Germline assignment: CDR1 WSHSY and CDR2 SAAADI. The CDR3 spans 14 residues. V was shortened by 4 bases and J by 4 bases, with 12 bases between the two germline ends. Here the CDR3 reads CASSGNGRADTQYF. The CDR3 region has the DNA TGCGCCAGCAGTGGAAACGGGAGAGCAGATACGCAGTATTTT.

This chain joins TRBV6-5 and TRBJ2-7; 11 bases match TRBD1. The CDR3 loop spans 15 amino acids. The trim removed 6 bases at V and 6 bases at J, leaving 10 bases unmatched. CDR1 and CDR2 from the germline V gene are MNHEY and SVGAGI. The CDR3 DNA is TGTGCCAGCAGACGAGACTCCGGGACAGGGGGCGAGCAGTACTTC. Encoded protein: CASRRDSGTGGEQYF.

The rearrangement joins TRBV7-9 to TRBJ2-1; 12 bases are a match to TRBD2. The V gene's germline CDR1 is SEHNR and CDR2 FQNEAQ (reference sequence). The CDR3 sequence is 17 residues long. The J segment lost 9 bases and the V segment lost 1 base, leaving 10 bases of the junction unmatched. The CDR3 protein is CASSLGLAGEWPSEQFF. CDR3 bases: TGTGCCAGCAGCTTAGGACTAGCGGGAGAGTGGCCCAGTGAGCAGTTCTTC.

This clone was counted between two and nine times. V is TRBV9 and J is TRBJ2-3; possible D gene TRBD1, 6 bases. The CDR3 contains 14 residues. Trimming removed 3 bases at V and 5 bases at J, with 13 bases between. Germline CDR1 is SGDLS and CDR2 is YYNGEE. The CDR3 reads CASSAQGPGDTQYF. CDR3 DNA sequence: TGTGCCAGCAGCGCCCAGGGGCCCGGAGATACGCAGTATTTT.

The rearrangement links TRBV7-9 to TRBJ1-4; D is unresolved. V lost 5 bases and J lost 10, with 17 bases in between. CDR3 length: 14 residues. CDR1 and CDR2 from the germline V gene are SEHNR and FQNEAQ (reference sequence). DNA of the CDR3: TGTGCCAGCAGCCACCCTACTCAAGGGCGAAAACTGTTTTTT. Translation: CASSHPTQGRKLFF.

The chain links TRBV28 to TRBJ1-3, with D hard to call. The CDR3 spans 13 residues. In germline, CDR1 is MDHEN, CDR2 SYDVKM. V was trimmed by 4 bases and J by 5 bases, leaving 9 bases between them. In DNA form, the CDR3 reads TGTGCCAGCAGTTCTATGGAGCGAAACACCATATATTTT. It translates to CASSSMERNTIYF.

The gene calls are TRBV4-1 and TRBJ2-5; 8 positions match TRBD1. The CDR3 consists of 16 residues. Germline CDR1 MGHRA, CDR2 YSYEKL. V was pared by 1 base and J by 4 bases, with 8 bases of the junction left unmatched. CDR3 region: CASSQAASRGPETQYF. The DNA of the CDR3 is TGCGCCAGCAGCCAAGCGGCGTCCAGGGGGCCAGAGACCCAGTACTTC.

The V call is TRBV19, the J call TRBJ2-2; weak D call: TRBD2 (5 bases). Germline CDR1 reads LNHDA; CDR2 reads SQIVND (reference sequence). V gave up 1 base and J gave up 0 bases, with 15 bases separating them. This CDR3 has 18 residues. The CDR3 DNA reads TGTGCCAGTAGTATAGGCAACCTGGGTAGCGCGAACACCGGGGAGCTGTTTTTT. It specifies CASSIGNLGSANTGELFF.

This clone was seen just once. CDR3 sequence (DNA): TGTGCCAGCAGTTACTCAGGGGTTAATGAAAAACTGTTTTTT. Its translation is CASSYSGVNEKLFF. The chain has TRBV11-2 and TRBJ1-4; maybe TRBD1 (6 bases). Per the germline V gene, CDR1 is SGHAT and CDR2 is FQNNGV. Trimming stripped 6 bases from V and 4 bases from J, with 12 bases between. The CDR3 extends over 14 amino acids.

The CDR3 spells CASSPGLGEQFF. As DNA, the CDR3 is TGTGCCAGCAGCCCAGGACTTGGTGAGCAGTTCTTC. The gene calls are TRBV27 and TRBJ2-1; TRBD2 might be the D (5 bases). V lost 6 bases to trimming and J lost 9 bases, with 12 bases between them. Germline CDR1 MNHEY, CDR2 SMNVEV (reference sequence). The CDR3 length is 12 residues.